This T cell receptor beta chain was retrieved from a study of T-cell memory formation after mild COVID-19. Study-wide results and caveats: Among clones peaking at day 37 in the second wave, SARS-CoV-2 specificity remained unconfirmed. Largely, contracting CD4+ clones fell within CM and EM, and contracting CD8+ clones within EMRA.

In regard to this clonotype: Antigen specificity is unknown.

cDNA libraries for TCR alpha and TCR beta, carrying sample barcodes and UMIs, came from 5'RACE with constant-segment primers. TCRdb reprocessed the 5' RACE reads with MiXCR, giving one entry per CDR3 protein. The sample lists roughly 550,000 distinct CDR3 sequences, roughly 20% occurring once. Germline V gene lookup returns CDR1 SGHVS and CDR2 FQNEAQ. The CDR3 consists of 13 residues. Trimming pared 5 bases from V and 1 base from J, leaving 6 bases between. The sample comprised PBMCs or a T cell subset sorted from them (not recorded which). This chain uses TRBV7-8 with TRBJ1-5, with D hard to call. The sequence came from an adult woman who had mild COVID-19 (a few samples of this study predate the infection). Cell type and time point are not known. CDR3 sequence (DNA): TGTGCCAGCAGCCTACTGAGCAATCAGCCCCAGCATTTT. Translated: CASSLLSNQPQHF.